Below are 25 T cell receptor beta chains sequenced from a single sample in a study of regulatory T cells in long-lasting Graves disease. Time point denoted: persistent/refractory GD, antithyroid drugs over 5 years with positive TRAb. PBMC RNA served as the TCR library source. Arm-PCR of CDR3 regions and iRepertoire HTBI primers were used to build TCR beta libraries. TCRdb itself ran the multiplex PCR reads through MiXCR, one entry per CDR3 protein. In the table there are some 420,000 distinct CDR3 sequences, under 25% of which are singletons. Here the sequenced sample was peripheral blood mononuclear cells (PBMCs), taken when the disease was refractory, from a patient treated with antithyroid drugs. The receptors stem from a female donor with Graves disease.

This clonotype was counted a few times. V usage is TRBV20-1 and J usage is TRBJ2-2; possible D gene TRBD1, 6 bases. Per the germline V gene, CDR1 is DFQATT and CDR2 is SNEGSKA (reference sequence). The V gene lost 3 bases and the J gene lost 1 base, with 15 bases spanning the gap. The length of the CDR3 is 16 residues. The CDR3 region is CSASPGAGVNTGELFF. In DNA form, the CDR3 reads TGCAGTGCTAGCCCAGGGGCAGGGGTGAACACCGGGGAGCTGTTTTTT.

This clonotype occurred a few times. The gene calls are TRBV6-1 and TRBJ1-2; 8 nucleotides match TRBD1. V was pared by 7 bases and J by 0 bases, with 13 bases of the junction left unmatched. The germline V gene has CDR1 MNHNS and CDR2 SASEGT. The CDR3 has 17 residues. The CDR3 nucleotides read TGTGCCAGCATCCCCGGACAGGGCCCTCTTGCTAACTATGGCTACACCTTC. It yields the protein CASIPGQGPLANYGYTF.

This clonotype was seen many times. This sequence joins TRBV29-1 and TRBJ1-3, with TRBD1 identical over 7 bases. Germline lookup yields CDR1 SQVTM and CDR2 ANQGSEA. V gave up 3 bases and J gave up 5 bases; unmatched junction bases: 4. The CDR3 length is 13 residues. The CDR3 sequence is CSVETGTRNTIYF. CDR3 DNA sequence: TGCAGCGTTGAGACAGGGACAAGAAACACCATATATTTT.

In this sample, this clonotype turned up a few times. A junction end diverges from the germline sequence, so it may reflect a read error. The chain links TRBV2 to TRBJ2-7, with TRBD2 as a possible D gene (5 bases). The CDR3 sequence is 14 residues long. Germline V gene data show CDR1 as SNHLY and CDR2 as FYNNEI. CDR3 nucleotide sequence: TGTGCCAGCAGGGAAGGACTTTCAATCTACGAGCAGTACTTC. It codes for CASREGLSIYEQYF.

V gene TRBV28 combines with J gene TRBJ2-1; 7 bases fit TRBD1. CDR1 and CDR2 from the germline V gene are MDHEN and SYDVKM. The CDR3 has 14 residues. J was trimmed by 5 bases and V by 7 bases; bases with no gene match: 8. CDR3 protein: CASTLGTDHNEQFF. In nucleotides, the CDR3 is TGTGCCAGCACTCTCGGGACAGACCACAATGAGCAGTTCTTC.

The chain has TRBV12-3 or TRBV12-4 and TRBJ1-3; D gene ambiguous. Trimming left V 3 bases short and J 1 base short, with 10 bases between. CDR3 length: 15 residues. CDR3 loop: CASSFPLTSGNTIYF. The DNA of the CDR3 is TGTGCCAGCAGTTTCCCCCTCACTTCTGGAAACACCATATATTTT.

The chain carries TRBV14 and TRBJ1-4; maybe TRBD1 (5 bases). Germline V lookup: CDR1 SGHDN, CDR2 FVKESK. Trimming stripped 6 bases from V and 6 bases from J, with 11 bases between. The CDR3 covers 13 residues. Here the CDR3 reads CASRMEGDEKLFF. In DNA, the CDR3 is TGTGCCAGCAGAATGGAAGGGGATGAAAAACTGTTTTTT.

This clonotype came up once. A much larger clone lies a single base off, so this may be a read error. The J gene is TRBJ2-7, the V gene TRBV20-1; D is uncertain. Trimming removed 0 bases at V and 5 bases at J, with 17 bases between. The germline gives CDR1 DFQATT, CDR2 SNEGSKA (reference sequence). This CDR3 spans 15 amino acids. The DNA for the CDR3 is TGCAGTGCTAGAGATGTCAACCGTTTCGGGCACGAGCAGTACTTC. Translation gives CSARDVNRFGHEQYF.

Of note for this clonotype: One base away lies a much larger clone, so this may be a sequencing read error. The chain employs TRBV27 and TRBJ1-6, with 9 bases lining up with TRBD1. J was trimmed by 14 bases and V by 8 bases; bases with no gene match: 13. The CDR3 has 14 residues. Germline assignment: CDR1 MNHEY and CDR2 SMNVEV (reference sequence). CDR3 protein: CASHPGQGRLALHF. In nucleotides, the CDR3 is TGTGCCAGCCACCCGGGACAGGGTCGGTTGGCCCTCCACTTT.

J is TRBJ1-2 and V is TRBV7-2; 7 nucleotides match TRBD1. The CDR3 spans 16 residues. Germline V gene sequence: CDR1 SGHTA, CDR2 FQGNSA. Germline trimming cut 5 bases from V and 2 bases from J; bases unmatched to any gene: 11. The CDR3 coding sequence is TGTGCCAGCAGCCCGTATGCGGGACAGCGAAACTATGGCTACACCTTC. Translating gives CASSPYAGQRNYGYTF.

The V and J genes are TRBV7-9 and TRBJ1-2; TRBD1 matches at 10 bases. This CDR3 has 14 amino acids. Germline lookup yields CDR1 SEHNR and CDR2 FQNEAQ (reference sequence). V lost 5 bases to trimming and J lost 2 bases; unmatched junction nucleotides: 2. The CDR3 sequence: CASSGQGGNYGYTF. CDR3 DNA: TGTGCCAGCAGCGGACAGGGGGGGAACTATGGCTACACCTTC.

About this clonotype itself: Possible read error: a much larger clone is one base away. The rearrangement links TRBV2 to TRBJ1-6; D is unclear. In germline, CDR1 is SNHLY, CDR2 FYNNEI. V lost 6 bases and J 9 bases, leaving 9 bases between the germline ends. This CDR3 is built from 12 residues. This CDR3 reads CASSENSSPLHF. CDR3 coding DNA: TGTGCCAGCAGCGAAAATAGTTCACCCCTCCACTTT.

In its sample, this clonotype was seen many times. The V call is TRBV12-3 or TRBV12-4, the J call TRBJ1-2; D may be TRBD1 (5 bases). The CDR3 is 12 residues long. V was trimmed by 4 bases and J by 5 bases, leaving 8 bases between them. CDR3 nucleotides: TGTGCCAGCAGTTGGGGGGTATATGGCTACACCTTC. It encodes CASSWGVYGYTF.

This clonotype showed up many times. The chain uses TRBV28 and TRBJ2-7; D gene uncertain. The germline V gene encodes CDR1 MDHEN and CDR2 SYDVKM. The CDR3 has 12 amino acids. V was trimmed by 6 bases and J by 4 bases, leaving 10 bases between them. The CDR3: CASSLDQYEQYF. The CDR3 DNA follows: TGTGCCAGCAGCTTAGATCAGTACGAGCAGTACTTC.

The chain is built from TRBV20-1 and TRBJ1-5; D is possibly TRBD1 (5 bases). The V gene lost 6 bases and the J gene lost 1 base, with 16 bases spanning the gap. CDR1 is DFQATT and CDR2 is SNEGSKA in the germline V gene (reference sequence). This CDR3 region has 15 residues. The CDR3 loop reads CSAMDPGGSNQPQHF. The CDR3 DNA reads as TGCAGTGCAATGGATCCGGGGGGGAGCAATCAGCCCCAGCATTTT.

This clonotype was seen repeatedly, ten times or more. V usage is TRBV15 and J usage is TRBJ1-5; TRBD1 matches at 7 bases. V lost 3 bases, J lost 5 bases, and 10 bases stayed unmatched. This CDR3 spans 16 amino acids. Germline CDR1 and CDR2: LNHNV and YYDKDF (reference sequence). The CDR3 DNA reads TGTGCCACCAGCAGCACCGTGCAGGGGGGCCATCAGCCCCAGCATTTT. This codes for CATSSTVQGGHQPQHF.

This clonotype was picked up many times. This rearrangement joins TRBV28 to TRBJ1-2; no reliable D call. The germline V gene encodes CDR1 MDHEN and CDR2 SYDVKM. The ends were cut back, 5 bases at V and 5 bases at J, with 12 bases in the middle. This CDR3 spans 13 amino acids. The CDR3 here is CASSHGGRYGYTF. For the CDR3, the DNA is TGTGCCAGCAGTCACGGAGGTCGGTATGGCTACACCTTC.

The CDR3 spells CASSRGTSVGTDTQYF. The DNA for the CDR3 is TGTGCCAGCAGCCGCGGGACTAGCGTGGGCACAGATACGCAGTATTTT. The chain employs TRBV7-3 and TRBJ2-3, with 10 bases that match TRBD2. The junction had 6 bases not matched to a gene; V was cut back by 5 bases and J by 1 base. Per the germline V gene, CDR1 is SGHTA and CDR2 is FQGTGA. The CDR3 runs 16 residues.

The chain combines TRBV19 with TRBJ2-5, with D perhaps TRBD1 (5 bases). Germline V gene sequence: CDR1 LNHDA, CDR2 SQIVND (reference sequence). The CDR3 length is 15 residues. The V end was cut by 7 bases, the J end by 5 bases, with 20 bases between. The CDR3 DNA follows: TGTGCCAGTAAACCTGGTCGGGCCAGGGTGGAGACCCAGTACTTC. Residues: CASKPGRARVETQYF.

The sample holds many counts of this clonotype. The chain joins TRBV2 to TRBJ2-7, with no clear D. The CDR3 has 13 amino acids. V was pared by 6 bases and J by 2 bases, with 11 bases between. Germline V gene lookup returns CDR1 SNHLY and CDR2 FYNNEI. CDR3 nucleotides: TGTGCCAGCAGCTTCACCCTGACCTACGAGCAGTACTTC. It translates to CASSFTLTYEQYF. Variable domain in full (rest from reference TRBV2 and TRBJ2-7): EPEVTQTPSHQVTQMGQEVILRCVPISNHLYFYWYRQILGQKVEFLVSFYNNEISEKSEIFDDQFSVERPDGSNFTLKIRSTKLEDSAMYFCASSFTLTYEQYFGPGTRLTVT.

This clonotype was counted between two and nine times. The chain uses TRBV20-1 and TRBJ2-7; TRBD1 matches 8 bases. The ends lost 2 bases at V and 5 bases at J; junction bases unmatched: 14. CDR1 is DFQATT, CDR2 SNEGSKA, per germline (reference sequence). The CDR3 is 16 residues long. CDR3 DNA sequence: TGCAGTGCTAGAATTCGCCGGACAGGGCGGGAAAACGAGCAGTACTTC. This codes for CSARIRRTGRENEQYF.

The chain links TRBV7-8 to TRBJ2-1; D perhaps matches TRBD1 (6 bases). V lost 3 bases and J 1 base, leaving 10 bases between the germline ends. The germline V gene encodes CDR1 SGHVS and CDR2 FQNEAQ. The CDR3 length is 15 residues. CDR3 coding DNA: TGTGCCAGCAGCTTCAACAGGGCGTCCTACAATGAGCAGTTCTTC. Amino acids: CASSFNRASYNEQFF. Based on the CDR3 plus reference TRBV7-8 and TRBJ2-1, the full variable domain is GAGVSQSPRYKVAKRGQDVALRCDPISGHVSLFWYQQALGQGPEFLTYFQNEAQLDKSGLPSDRFFAERPEGSVSTLKIQRTQQEDSAVYLCASSFNRASYNEQFFGPGTRLTVL.

This clonotype has just a few counts. The rearrangement joins TRBV20-1 to TRBJ2-7, with D possibly matching TRBD2 (6 bases). The length of the CDR3 is 14 residues. Trimming removed 4 bases from V and 0 bases from J, with 13 bases in between. Germline values: CDR1 DFQATT, CDR2 SNEGSKA (reference sequence). The DNA for the CDR3 is TGCAGTGCTATATCTCGGGACTTCTCCTACGAGCAGTACTTC. This translates into CSAISRDFSYEQYF.

The sample holds one count of this clonotype. The rearrangement uses TRBV7-9 and TRBJ2-7, with D tentatively TRBD1 or TRBD2 (5 bases each). The CDR3 totals 15 residues. Looked up from germline, CDR1 is SEHNR and CDR2 is FQNEAQ (reference sequence). The germline V and J ends were trimmed by 5 bases and 2 bases, with 16 bases remaining between them. The CDR3 spells CASSHSGTLTYEQYF. Here the CDR3 DNA reads TGTGCCAGCAGCCATTCTGGGACGTTGACCTACGAGCAGTACTTC.

This clonotype was counted ten times or more. The chain recombines TRBV27 with TRBJ2-1; TRBD1 might be the D (5 bases). V lost 1 base to trimming and J lost 3 bases, with 13 bases between them. CDR1 and CDR2 from the germline V gene are MNHEY and SMNVEV (reference sequence). The CDR3 loop spans 16 amino acids. Here the CDR3 reads CASSLYTGAVYNEQFF. The CDR3 nucleotides are TGTGCCAGCAGTTTATATACAGGAGCTGTCTACAATGAGCAGTTCTTC.